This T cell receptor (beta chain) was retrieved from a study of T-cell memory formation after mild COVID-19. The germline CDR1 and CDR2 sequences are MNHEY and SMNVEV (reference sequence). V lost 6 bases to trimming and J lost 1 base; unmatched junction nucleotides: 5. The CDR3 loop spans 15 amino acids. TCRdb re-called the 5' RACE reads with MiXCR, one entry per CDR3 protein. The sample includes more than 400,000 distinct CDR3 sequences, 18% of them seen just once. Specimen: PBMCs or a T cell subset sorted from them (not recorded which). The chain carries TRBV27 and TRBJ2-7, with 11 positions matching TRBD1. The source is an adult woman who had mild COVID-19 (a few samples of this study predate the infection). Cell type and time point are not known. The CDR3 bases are TGTGCCAGCAGCGCCGGGACAGGGGGTTCCTACGAGCAGTACTTC. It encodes CASSAGTGGSYEQYF.